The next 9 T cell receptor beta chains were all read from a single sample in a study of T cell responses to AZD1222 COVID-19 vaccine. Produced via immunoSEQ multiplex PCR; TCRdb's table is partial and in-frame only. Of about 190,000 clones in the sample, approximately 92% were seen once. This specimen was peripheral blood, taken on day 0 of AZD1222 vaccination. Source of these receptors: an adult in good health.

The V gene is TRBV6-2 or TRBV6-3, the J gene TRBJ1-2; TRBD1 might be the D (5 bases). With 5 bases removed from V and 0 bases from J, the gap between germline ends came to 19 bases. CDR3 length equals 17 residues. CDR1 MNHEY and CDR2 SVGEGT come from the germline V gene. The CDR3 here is CASSHPGRTSSNYGYTF. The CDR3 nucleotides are TGTGCCAGCAGTCATCCGGGACGGACTTCTTCTAACTATGGCTACACCTTC.

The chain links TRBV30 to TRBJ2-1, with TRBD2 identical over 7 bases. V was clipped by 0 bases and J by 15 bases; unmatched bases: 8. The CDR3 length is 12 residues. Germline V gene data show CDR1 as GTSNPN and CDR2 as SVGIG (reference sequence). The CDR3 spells CAWSVTSGGRFF. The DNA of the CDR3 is TGTGCCTGGAGTGTGACCTCGGGGGGTAGGTTCTTC.

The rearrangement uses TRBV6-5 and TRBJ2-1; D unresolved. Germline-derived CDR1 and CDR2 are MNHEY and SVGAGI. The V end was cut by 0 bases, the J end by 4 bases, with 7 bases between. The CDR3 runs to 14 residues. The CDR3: CASSYSGGYNEQFF. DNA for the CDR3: TGTGCCAGCAGTTACTCCGGCGGTTACAATGAGCAGTTCTTC.

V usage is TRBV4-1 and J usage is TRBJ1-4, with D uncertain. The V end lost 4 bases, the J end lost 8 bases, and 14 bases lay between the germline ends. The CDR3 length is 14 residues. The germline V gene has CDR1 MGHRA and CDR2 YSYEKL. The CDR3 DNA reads TGCGCCAGCAGCCCCGACGAAGACGAGGAAAAACTGTTTTTT. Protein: CASSPDEDEEKLFF.

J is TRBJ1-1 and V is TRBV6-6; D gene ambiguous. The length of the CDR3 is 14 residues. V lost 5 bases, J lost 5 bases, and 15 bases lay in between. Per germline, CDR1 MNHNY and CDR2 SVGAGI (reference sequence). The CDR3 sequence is CASSPDPWSTEAFF. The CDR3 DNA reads TGTGCCAGCAGTCCCGACCCCTGGAGTACTGAAGCTTTCTTT.

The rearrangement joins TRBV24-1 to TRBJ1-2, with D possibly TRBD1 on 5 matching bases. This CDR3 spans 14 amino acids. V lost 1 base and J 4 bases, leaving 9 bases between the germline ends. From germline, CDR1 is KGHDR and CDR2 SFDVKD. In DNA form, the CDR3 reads TGTGCCACCAGTGATTTCGGGGGGACCTATGGCTACACCTTC. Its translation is CATSDFGGTYGYTF.

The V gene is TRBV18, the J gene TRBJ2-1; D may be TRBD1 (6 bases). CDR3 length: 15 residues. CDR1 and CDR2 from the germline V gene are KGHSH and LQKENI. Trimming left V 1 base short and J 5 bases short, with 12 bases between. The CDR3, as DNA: TGTGCCAGCTCACCACTCCGGGACATGAACAATGAGCAGTTCTTC. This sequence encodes CASSPLRDMNNEQFF.

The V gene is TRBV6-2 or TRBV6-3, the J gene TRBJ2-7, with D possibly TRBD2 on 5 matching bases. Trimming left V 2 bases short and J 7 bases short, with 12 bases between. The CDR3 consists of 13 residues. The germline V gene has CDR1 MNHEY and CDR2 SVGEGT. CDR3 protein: CASSYTGGGEQYF. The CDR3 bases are TGTGCCAGCAGTTACACGGGCGGCGGGGAGCAGTACTTC.

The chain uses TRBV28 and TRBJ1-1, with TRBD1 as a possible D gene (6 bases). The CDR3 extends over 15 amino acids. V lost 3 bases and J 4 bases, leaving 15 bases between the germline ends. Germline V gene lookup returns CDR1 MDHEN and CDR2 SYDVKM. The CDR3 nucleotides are TGTGCCAGCAGTTTTGACACAGGGAGGAGCACTGAAGCTTTCTTT. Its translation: CASSFDTGRSTEAFF.